This T cell receptor beta chain was identified in a study of blood T cell repertoires in COVID-19. Study context: Specimens from acute and convalescent COVID-19 originated in the United States, Italy and Spain. T cells, B-cell-depleted T cells, or PBMCs provided the cDNA or gDNA that served as material.

Authors' analysis steps: By means of reference gene primer amplification, nucleated cell counts were estimated. Some clones are missing from TCRdb's copy, which holds only in-frame ones; the method was immunoSEQ multiplex PCR. Clone size and V and J calls were adopted from that table, with D and trimming inferred from the DNA. The sample lists 95,000 to 100,000 clones; around 87% were seen once. CDR1 and CDR2 (germline): LNHDA, SQIVND (reference sequence). The CDR3 runs 12 residues. The ends were cut back, 5 bases at V and 7 bases at J, with 10 bases in the middle. J is TRBJ2-3 and V is TRBV19, with a weak D call TRBD1 (5 bases). The sequence derives from a woman between 25 and 40 years old with acute or convalescent COVID-19. Sequencing used peripheral blood. CDR3 DNA sequence: TGTGCCAGTAGTCCGACAGCATATACGCAGTATTTT. Its translation: CASSPTAYTQYF.